This record covers a single T cell receptor beta chain. This entry is derived from a study of blood T cell repertoires in COVID-19. This table comes from immunoSEQ multiplex PCR, and its TCRdb copy is limited to in-frame clones, with some not included. The repertoire holds 300,000 to 450,000 clones, with approximately 89% as singletons. CDR3 size: 12 residues. V trimming: 2 bases; J trimming: 9 bases; junction bases outside the gene matches: 3. The germline V gene encodes CDR1 KGHSY and CDR2 FQNENV. The chain combines TRBV16 with TRBJ1-2, with 7 bases aligning to TRBD1. This receptor was obtained from a woman aged 60-75 years with COVID-19, enrolled during active disease. Material for sequencing was peripheral blood. The CDR3 protein is CASSQRQGSYTF. CDR3 coding DNA: TGTGCCAGCAGCCAACGACAGGGTAGCTACACCTTC.